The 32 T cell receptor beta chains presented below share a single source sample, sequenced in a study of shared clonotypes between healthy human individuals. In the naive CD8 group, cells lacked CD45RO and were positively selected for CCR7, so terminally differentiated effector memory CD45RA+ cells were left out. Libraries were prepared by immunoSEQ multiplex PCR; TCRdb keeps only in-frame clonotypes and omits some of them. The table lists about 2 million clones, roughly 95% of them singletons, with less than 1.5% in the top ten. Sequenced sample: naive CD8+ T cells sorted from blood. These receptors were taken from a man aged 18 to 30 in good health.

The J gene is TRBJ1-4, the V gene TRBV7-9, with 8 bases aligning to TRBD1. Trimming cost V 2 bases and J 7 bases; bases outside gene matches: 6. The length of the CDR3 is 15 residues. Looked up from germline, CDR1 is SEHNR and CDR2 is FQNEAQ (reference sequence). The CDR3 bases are TGTGCCAGCAGCTTAAATGCAGGGGGCGGTGAAAAACTGTTTTTT. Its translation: CASSLNAGGGEKLFF. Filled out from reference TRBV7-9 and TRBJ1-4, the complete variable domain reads DTGVSQNPRHKITKRGQNVTFRCDPISEHNRLYWYRQTLGQGPEFLTYFQNEAQLEKSRLLSDRFSAERPKGSFSTLEIQRTEQGDSAMYLCASSLNAGGGEKLFFGSGTQLSVL.

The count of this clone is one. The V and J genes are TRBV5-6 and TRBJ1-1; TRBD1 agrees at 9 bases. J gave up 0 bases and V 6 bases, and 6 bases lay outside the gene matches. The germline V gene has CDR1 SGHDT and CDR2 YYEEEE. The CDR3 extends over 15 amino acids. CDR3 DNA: TGTGCCAGCAACCAAGGACAGGGGCTGAACACTGAAGCTTTCTTT. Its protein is CASNQGQGLNTEAFF.

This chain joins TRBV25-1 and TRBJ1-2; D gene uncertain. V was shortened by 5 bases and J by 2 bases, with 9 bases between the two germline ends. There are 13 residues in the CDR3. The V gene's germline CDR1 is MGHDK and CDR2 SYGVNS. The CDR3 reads CASSTTYNYGYTF. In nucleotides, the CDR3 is TGTGCCAGCAGTACTACATACAACTATGGCTACACCTTC.

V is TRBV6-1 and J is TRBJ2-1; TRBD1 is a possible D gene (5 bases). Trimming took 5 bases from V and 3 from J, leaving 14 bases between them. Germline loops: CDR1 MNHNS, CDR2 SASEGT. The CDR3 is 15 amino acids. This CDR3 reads CASSFTLDSYNEQFF. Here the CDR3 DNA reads TGTGCCAGCAGTTTCACGTTAGACAGCTACAATGAGCAGTTCTTC.

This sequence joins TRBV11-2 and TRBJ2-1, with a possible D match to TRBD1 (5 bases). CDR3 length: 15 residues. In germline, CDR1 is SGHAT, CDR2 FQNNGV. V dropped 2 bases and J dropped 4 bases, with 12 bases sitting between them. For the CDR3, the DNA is TGTGCCAGCAGCTTATTAGCAGGGTTTTACAATGAGCAGTTCTTC. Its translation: CASSLLAGFYNEQFF.

The CDR3 nucleotides read TGTGCCGGCCGGGGAATGGCTAACTATGGCTACACCTTC. The encoded protein is CAGRGMANYGYTF. This chain joins TRBV7-9 and TRBJ1-2; no clear D gene. This CDR3 comprises 13 residues. Germline values: CDR1 SEHNR, CDR2 FQNEAQ (reference sequence). Trimming took off 11 bases at V and 0 bases at J, with 13 bases between the two ends.

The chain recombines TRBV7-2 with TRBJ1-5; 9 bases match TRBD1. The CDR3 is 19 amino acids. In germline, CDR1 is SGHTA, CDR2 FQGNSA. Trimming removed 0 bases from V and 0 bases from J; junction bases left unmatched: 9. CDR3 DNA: TGTGCCAGCAGCTTAGCGATCGGGACAGGGAGATTTAGCAATCAGCCCCAGCATTTT. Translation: CASSLAIGTGRFSNQPQHF.

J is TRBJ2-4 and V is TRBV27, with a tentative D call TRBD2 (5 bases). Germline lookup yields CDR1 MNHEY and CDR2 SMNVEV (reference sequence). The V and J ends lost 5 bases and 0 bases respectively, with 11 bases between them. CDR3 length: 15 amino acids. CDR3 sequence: CASSPRTGAKNIQYF. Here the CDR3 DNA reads TGTGCCAGCAGTCCGCGGACTGGAGCCAAAAACATTCAGTACTTC.

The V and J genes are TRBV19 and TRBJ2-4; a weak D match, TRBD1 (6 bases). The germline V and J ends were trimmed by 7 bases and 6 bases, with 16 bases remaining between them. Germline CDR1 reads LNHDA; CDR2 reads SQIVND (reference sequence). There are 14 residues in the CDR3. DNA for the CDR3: TGTGCCAGTACCCCGGTAGGGGGTACAAACATTCAGTACTTC. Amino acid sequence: CASTPVGGTNIQYF.

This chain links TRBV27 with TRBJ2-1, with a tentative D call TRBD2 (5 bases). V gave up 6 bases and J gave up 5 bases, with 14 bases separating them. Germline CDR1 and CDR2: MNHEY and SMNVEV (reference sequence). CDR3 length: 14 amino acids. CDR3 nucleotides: TGTGCCAGCAGCCCCTTACTAGTTCACAATGAGCAGTTCTTC. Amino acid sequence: CASSPLLVHNEQFF.

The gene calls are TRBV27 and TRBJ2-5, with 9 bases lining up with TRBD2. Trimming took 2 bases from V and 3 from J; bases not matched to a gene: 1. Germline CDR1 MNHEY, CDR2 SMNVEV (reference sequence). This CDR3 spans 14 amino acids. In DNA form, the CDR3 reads TGTGCCAGCAGTTTACTAGCGGGGAAAGAGACCCAGTACTTC. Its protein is CASSLLAGKETQYF.

As DNA, the CDR3 is TGTGCCAGCAGACTCCAGGGTACTGGAAACACCATATATTTT. Translated: CASRLQGTGNTIYF. The rearrangement links TRBV6-5 to TRBJ1-3; D might be TRBD1 (5 bases). The CDR3 is 14 amino acids. Germline assignment: CDR1 MNHEY and CDR2 SVGAGI. Trimming removed 6 bases at V and 2 bases at J, with 11 bases between.

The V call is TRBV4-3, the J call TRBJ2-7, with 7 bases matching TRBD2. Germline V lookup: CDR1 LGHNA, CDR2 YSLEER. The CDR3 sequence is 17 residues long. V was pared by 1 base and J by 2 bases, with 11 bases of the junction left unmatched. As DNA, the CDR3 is TGCGCCAGCAGCCAAGGGGAGGGGCGTGCCGAGACCTACGAGCAGTACTTC. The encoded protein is CASSQGEGRAETYEQYF.

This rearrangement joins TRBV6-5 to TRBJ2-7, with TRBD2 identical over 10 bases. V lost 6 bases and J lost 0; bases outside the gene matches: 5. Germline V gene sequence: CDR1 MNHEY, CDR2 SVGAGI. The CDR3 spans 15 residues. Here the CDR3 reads CASRSTSGASYEQYF. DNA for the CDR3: TGTGCCAGCAGGTCCACTAGCGGGGCCTCCTACGAGCAGTACTTC.

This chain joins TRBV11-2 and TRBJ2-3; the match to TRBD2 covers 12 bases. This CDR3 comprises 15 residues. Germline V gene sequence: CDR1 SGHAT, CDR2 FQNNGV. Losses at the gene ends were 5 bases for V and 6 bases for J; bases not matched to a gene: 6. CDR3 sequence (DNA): TGTGCCAGCAGCCACGCTAGCGGGGGGGCGGATACGCAGTATTTT. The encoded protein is CASSHASGGADTQYF. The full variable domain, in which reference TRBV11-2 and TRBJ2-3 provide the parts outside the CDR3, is EAGVAQSPRYKIIEKRQSVAFWCNPISGHATLYWYQQILGQGPKLLIQFQNNGVVDDSQLPKDRFSAERLKGVDSTLKIQPAKLEDSAVYLCASSHASGGADTQYFGPGTRLTVL.

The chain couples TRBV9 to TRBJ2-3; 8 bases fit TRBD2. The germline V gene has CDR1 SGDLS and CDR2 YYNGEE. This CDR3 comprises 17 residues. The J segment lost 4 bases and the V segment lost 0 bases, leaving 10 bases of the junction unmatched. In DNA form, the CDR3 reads TGTGCCAGCAGCGTAGGATTAGCGGGATTAATATCAGATACGCAGTATTTT. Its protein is CASSVGLAGLISDTQYF.

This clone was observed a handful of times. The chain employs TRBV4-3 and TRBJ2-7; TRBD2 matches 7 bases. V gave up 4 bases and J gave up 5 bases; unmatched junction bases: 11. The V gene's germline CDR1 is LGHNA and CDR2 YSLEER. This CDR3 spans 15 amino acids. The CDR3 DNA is TGCGCCAGCAGCCCCGCCTGGCGGGAGTTTAACGAGCAGTACTTC. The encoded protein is CASSPAWREFNEQYF.

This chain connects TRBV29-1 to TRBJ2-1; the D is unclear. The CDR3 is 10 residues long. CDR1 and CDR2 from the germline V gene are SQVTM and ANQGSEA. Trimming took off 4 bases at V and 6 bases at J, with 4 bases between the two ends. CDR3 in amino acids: CSVAVNEQFF. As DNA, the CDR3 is TGCAGCGTTGCAGTCAATGAGCAGTTCTTC.

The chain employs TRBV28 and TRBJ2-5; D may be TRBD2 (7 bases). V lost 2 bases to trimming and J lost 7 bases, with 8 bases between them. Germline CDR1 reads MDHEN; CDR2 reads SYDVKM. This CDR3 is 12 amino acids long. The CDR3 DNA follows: TGTGCCAGCAGTTTAAGGGGGGGGACCCAGTACTTC. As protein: CASSLRGGTQYF.

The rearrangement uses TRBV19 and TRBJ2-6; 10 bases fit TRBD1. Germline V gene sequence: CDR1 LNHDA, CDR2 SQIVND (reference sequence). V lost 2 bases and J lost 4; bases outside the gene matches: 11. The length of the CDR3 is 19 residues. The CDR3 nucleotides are TGTGCCAGTAGTATATGGATCGGGACAGGGGAGACGGGGGCCAACGTCCTGACTTTC. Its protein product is CASSIWIGTGETGANVLTF.

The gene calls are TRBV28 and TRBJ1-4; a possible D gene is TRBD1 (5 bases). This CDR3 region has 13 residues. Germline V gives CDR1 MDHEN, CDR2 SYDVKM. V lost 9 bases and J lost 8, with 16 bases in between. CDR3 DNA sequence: TGTGCCAGTAGGTCGGGGGAAGGGGAAAAACTGTTTTTT. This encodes CASRSGEGEKLFF.

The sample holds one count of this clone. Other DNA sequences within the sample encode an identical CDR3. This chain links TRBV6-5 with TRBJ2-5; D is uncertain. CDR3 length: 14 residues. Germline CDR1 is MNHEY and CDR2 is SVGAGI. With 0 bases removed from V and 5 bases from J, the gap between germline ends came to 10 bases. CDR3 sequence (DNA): TGTGCCAGCAGTTACTCTGGGGTGGGGGAGACCCAGTACTTC. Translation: CASSYSGVGETQYF.

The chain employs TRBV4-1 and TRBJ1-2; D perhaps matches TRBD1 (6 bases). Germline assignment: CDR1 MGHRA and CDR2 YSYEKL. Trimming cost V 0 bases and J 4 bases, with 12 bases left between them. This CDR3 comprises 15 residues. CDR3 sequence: CASSQEESTGYGYTF. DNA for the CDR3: TGCGCCAGCAGCCAAGAGGAATCGACAGGCTATGGCTACACCTTC.

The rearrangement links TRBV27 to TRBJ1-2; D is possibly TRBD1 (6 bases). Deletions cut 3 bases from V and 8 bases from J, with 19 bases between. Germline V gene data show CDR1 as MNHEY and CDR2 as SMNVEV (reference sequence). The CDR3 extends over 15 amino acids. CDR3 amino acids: CASSFLGGLDEGYTF. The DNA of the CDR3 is TGTGCCAGCAGTTTCCTCGGGGGCCTGGACGAGGGCTACACCTTC.

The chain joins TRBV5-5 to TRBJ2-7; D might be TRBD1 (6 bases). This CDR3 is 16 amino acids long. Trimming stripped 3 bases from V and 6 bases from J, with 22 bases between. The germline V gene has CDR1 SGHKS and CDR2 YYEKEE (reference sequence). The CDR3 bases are TGTGCCAGCAGCTCGGCAGGGGTACCCCATTCTCCCGAGCAGTACTTC. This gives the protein CASSSAGVPHSPEQYF.

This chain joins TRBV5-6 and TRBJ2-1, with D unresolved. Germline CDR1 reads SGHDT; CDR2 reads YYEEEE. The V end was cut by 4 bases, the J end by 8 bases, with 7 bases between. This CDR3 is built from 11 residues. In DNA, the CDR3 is TGTGCCAGCAGCCTGTCATATGAGCAGTTCTTC. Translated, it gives CASSLSYEQFF.

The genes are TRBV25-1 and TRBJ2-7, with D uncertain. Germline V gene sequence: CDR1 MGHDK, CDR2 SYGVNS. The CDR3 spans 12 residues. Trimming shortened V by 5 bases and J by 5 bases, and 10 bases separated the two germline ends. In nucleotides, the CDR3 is TGTGCCAGCAGTCTATTCGGACACGAGCAGTACTTC. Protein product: CASSLFGHEQYF.

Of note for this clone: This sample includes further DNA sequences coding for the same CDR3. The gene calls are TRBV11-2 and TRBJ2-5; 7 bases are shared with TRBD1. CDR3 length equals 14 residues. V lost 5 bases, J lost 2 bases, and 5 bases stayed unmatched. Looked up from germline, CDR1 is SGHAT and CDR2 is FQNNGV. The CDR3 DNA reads TGTGCCAGCAGCCTCGGACAGGCTCAAGAGACCCAGTACTTC. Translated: CASSLGQAQETQYF.

The DNA for the CDR3 is TGTGCCAGCAGCCCGGGACAGTATTCACCCCTCCACTTT. Protein product: CASSPGQYSPLHF. The gene calls are TRBV6-5 and TRBJ1-6, with 7 bases lining up with TRBD1. Germline V gene lookup returns CDR1 MNHEY and CDR2 SVGAGI. V gave up 6 bases and J gave up 8 bases; unmatched junction bases: 4. The CDR3 covers 13 residues.

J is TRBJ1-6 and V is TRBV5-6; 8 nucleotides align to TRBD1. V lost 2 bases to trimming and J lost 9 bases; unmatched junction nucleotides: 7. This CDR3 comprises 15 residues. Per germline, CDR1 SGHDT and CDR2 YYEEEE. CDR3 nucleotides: TGTGCCAGCAGCTTTGGGACAGGTGGAATTTCACCCCTCCACTTT. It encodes CASSFGTGGISPLHF.

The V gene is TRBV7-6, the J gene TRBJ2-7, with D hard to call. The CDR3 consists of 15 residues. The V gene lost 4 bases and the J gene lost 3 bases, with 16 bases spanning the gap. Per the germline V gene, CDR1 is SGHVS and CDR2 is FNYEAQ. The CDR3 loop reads CASSSSYIESYEQYF. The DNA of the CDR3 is TGTGCCAGCAGCTCCTCCTACATTGAGAGCTACGAGCAGTACTTC.

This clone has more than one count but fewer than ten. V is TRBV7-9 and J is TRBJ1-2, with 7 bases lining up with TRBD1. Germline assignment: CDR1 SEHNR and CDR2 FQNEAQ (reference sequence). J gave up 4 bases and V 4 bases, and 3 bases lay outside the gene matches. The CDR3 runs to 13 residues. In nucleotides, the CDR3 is TGTGCCAGCAGCTCGACAGGGTTCTATGGCTACACCTTC. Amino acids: CASSSTGFYGYTF. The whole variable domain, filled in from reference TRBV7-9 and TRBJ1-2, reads DTGVSQNPRHKITKRGQNVTFRCDPISEHNRLYWYRQTLGQGPEFLTYFQNEAQLEKSRLLSDRFSAERPKGSFSTLEIQRTEQGDSAMYLCASSSTGFYGYTFGSGTRLTVV.